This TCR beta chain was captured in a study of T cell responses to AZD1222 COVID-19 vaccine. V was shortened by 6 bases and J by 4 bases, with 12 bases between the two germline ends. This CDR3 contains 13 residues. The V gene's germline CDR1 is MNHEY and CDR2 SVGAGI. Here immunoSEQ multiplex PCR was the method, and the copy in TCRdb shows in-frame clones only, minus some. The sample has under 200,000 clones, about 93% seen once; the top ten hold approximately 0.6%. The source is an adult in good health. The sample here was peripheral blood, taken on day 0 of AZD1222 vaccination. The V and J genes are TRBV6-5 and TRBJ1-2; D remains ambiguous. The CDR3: CASRDSRAYGYTF. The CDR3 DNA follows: TGTGCCAGCAGGGACTCCCGGGCCTATGGCTACACCTTC.